This entry features one TCR beta chain sequence. Other DNA sequences from this sample encode an identical CDR3 as well. Synthetic TCR analog templates were added to each PCR reaction. Using immunoSEQ multiplex PCR, the repertoire was profiled, and TCRdb retains in-frame clones only, with some absent. The data hold approximately 50,000 clones, with approximately 90% observed a single time. As to time point: peripheral blood 6 weeks after treatment start. Per germline, CDR1 SGHRS and CDR2 YFSETQ. V lost 4 bases, J lost 2 bases, and 2 bases stayed unmatched. The CDR3 is 14 residues long. These data originate in a study of PD-L1 blockade in urothelial cancer. The overall study: Men with urothelial cancer arising in the bladder made up about nine tenths of the roughly 29 patients. Blood underwent analysis 3 weeks (second dose) and 6 weeks after treatment began.

The genes are TRBV5-1 and TRBJ2-5, with 10 bases lining up with TRBD2. The sample consisted of PBMCs, taken around atezolizumab (anti-PD-L1) treatment. This clonotype originated in a man aged 55 to 70 with urothelial cancer. The CDR3 loop reads CASSPSGGQETQYF. The CDR3 nucleotides are TGCGCCAGCAGCCCTAGCGGGGGACAAGAGACCCAGTACTTC.